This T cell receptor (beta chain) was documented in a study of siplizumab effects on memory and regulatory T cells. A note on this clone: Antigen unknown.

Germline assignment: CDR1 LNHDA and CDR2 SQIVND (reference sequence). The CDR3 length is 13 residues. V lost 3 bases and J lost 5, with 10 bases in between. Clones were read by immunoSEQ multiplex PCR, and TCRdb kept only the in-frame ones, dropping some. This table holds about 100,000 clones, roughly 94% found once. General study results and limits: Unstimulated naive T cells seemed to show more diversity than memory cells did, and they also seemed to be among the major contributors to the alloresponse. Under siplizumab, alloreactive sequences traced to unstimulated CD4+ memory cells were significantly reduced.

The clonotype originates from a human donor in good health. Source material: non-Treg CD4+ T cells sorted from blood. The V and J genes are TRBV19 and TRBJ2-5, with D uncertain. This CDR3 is CASSIGQSETQYF. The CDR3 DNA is TGTGCCAGTAGTATTGGCCAATCGGAGACCCAGTACTTC.